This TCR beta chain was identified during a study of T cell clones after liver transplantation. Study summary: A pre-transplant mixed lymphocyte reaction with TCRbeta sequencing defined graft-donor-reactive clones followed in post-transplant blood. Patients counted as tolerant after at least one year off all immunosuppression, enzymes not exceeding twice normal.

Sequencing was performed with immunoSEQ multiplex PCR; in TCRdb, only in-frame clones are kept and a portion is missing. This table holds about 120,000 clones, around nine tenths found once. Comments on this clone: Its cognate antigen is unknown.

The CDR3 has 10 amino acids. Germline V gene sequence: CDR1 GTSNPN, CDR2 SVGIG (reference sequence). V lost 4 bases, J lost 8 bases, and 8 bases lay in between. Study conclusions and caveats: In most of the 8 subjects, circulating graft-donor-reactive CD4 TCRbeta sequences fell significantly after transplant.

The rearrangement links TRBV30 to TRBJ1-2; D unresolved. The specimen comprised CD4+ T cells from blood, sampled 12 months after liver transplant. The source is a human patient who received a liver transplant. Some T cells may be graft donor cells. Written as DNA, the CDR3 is TGTGCCTGGAAGTCCTTGGGCTACACCTTC. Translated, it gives CAWKSLGYTF.